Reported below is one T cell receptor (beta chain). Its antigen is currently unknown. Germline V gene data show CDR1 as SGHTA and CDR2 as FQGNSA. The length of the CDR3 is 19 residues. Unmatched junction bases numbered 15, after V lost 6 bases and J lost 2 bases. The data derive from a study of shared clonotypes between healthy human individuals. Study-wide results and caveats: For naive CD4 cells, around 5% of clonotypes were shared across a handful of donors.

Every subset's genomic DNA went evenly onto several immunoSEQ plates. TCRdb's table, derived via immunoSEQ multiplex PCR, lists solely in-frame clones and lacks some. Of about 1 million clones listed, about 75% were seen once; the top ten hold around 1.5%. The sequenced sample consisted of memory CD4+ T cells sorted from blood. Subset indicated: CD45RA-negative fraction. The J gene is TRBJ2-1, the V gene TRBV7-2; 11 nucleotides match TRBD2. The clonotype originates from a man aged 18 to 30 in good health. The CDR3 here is CASRRKGTSGTVAYNEQFF. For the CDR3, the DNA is TGTGCCAGCAGACGGAAAGGGACTAGCGGAACCGTGGCCTACAATGAGCAGTTCTTC. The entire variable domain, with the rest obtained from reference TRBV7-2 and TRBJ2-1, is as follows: GAGVSQSPSNKVTEKGKDVELRCDPISGHTALYWYRQSLGQGLEFLIYFQGNSAPDKSGLPSDRFSAERTGGSVSTLTIQRTQQEDSAVYLCASRRKGTSGTVAYNEQFFGPGTRLTVL.